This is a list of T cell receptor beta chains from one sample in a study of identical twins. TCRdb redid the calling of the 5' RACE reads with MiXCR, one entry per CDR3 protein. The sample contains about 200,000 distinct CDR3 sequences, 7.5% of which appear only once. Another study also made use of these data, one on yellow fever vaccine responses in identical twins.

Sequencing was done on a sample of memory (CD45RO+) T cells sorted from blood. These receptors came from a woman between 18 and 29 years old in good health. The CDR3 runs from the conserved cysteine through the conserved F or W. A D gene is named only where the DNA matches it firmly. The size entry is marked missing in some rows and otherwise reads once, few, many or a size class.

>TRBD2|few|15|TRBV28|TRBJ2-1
TGTGCCAGCAGTTCTGTAGCGGGGTTCTACAATGAGCAGTTCTTC
CASSSVAGFYNEQFF
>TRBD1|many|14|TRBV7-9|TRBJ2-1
TGTGCCAGCAGCTATACAGGGGCCAGGGATGAGCAGTTCTTC
CASSYTGARDEQFF
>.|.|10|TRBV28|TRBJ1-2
TGTGTCTCAGGGGACTATGGCTACACCTTC
CVSGDYGYTF
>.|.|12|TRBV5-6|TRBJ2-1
TGTGCCAGCAGGTCCACCAGCCATGAGCAGTTCTTC
CASRSTSHEQFF
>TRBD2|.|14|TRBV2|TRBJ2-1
TGTGCCAGCAGTGACCAGCGGGGGATGTATGAGCAGTTCTTC
CASSDQRGMYEQFF
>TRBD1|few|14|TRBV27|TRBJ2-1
TGTGCCACCCATTGGGGGACAGGCGTCAATGAGCAGTTCTTC
CATHWGTGVNEQFF
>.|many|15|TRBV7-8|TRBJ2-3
TGTGCCAGCAGCTTTGAGGGTTTCGGCACAGATACGCAGTATTTT
CASSFEGFGTDTQYF
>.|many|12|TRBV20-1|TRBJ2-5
TGCAGTGCTAGAGTCCAAGGAGAGACCCAGTACTTC
CSARVQGETQYF
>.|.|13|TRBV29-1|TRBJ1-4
TGCAGCGTTGCCGGGACGGCAAATGAAAAACTGTTTTTT
CSVAGTANEKLFF
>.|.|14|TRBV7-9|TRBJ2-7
TGTGCCAGCAGCTCCAGCGGGCACCCCTACGAGCAGTACTTC
CASSSSGHPYEQYF
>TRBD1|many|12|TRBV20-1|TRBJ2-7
TGCAGTGCTAGCAGGGGGCCCTACGAGCAGTACTTC
CSASRGPYEQYF
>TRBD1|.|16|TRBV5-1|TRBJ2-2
TGCGCCAGCAGCTGGACCGGGACAGGGGACACCGGGGAGCTGTTTTTT
CASSWTGTGDTGELFF
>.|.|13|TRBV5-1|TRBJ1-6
TGCGCCAGCAGCGAAACAGTGAGTTCACCCCTCCACTTT
CASSETVSSPLHF
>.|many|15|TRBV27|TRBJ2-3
TGTGCCAGCAGTTTATCTGCGTCTTACACAGATACGCAGTATTTT
CASSLSASYTDTQYF
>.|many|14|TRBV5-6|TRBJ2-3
TGTGCCAGCAGATGGGACTCCGGCACAGATACGCAGTATTTT
CASRWDSGTDTQYF
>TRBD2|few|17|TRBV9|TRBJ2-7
TGTGTCAGCTCCACCGGGACTAGCGGGAAGGGTCGCTACGAGCAGTACTTC
CVSSTGTSGKGRYEQYF
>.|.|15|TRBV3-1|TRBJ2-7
TGTGCCAGCAGCCAATTAGGTGGCGGGACCTACGAGCAGTACTTC
CASSQLGGGTYEQYF
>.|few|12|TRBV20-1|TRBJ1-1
TGCAGTGCTAGTCCGGCGGTGACTGAAGCTTTCTTT
CSASPAVTEAFF
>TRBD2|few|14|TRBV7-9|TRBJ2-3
TGTGCCAGCAGCTCTAGCGGTATCACAGATACGCAGTATTTT
CASSSSGITDTQYF
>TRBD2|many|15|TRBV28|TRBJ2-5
TGTGCCAGCAGCACGGGGCGGGGGGGCAAGAAGACCCAGTACTTC
CASSTGRGGKKTQYF
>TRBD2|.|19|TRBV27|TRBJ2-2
TGTGCCAGCAGTTTAAGGCCTCGCTCCGGGACTAGCAACACCGGGGAGCTGTTTTTT
CASSLRPRSGTSNTGELFF
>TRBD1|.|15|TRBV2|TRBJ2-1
TGTGCCAGCAGCAAGGCCGGGACAGGAGCTTATGAGCAGTTCTTC
CASSKAGTGAYEQFF
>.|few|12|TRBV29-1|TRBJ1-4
TGCAGCGTCGCGGGACGACATGAAAAACTGTTTTTT
CSVAGRHEKLFF
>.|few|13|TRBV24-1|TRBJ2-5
TGTGCCACCAGTGACCCGGGGCGGGAGACCCAGTACTTC
CATSDPGRETQYF
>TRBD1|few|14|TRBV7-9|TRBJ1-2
TGTGCCAGCAGCTTAGCCCGACAGGGAATGGGCTACACCTTC
CASSLARQGMGYTF
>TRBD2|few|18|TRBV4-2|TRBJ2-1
TGTGCCAGCAGCCTAAAACTAGCGGGCCTGCCCAGTCTCAATGAGCAGTTCTTC
CASSLKLAGLPSLNEQFF
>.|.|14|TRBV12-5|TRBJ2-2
TGTGCTAGTGGTTTCTCAGGGGTTCCCGGGGAGCTGTTTTTT
CASGFSGVPGELFF
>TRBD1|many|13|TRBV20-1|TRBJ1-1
TGCAGTGCTGTCAGGGGGACGAACACTGAAGCTTTCTTT
CSAVRGTNTEAFF
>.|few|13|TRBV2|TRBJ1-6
TGTGCCAGCATGCTCAGTTATAATTCACCCCTCCACTTT
CASMLSYNSPLHF
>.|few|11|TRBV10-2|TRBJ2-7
TGCGCCAGCAGTGCAGTCGACGAGCAGTACTTC
CASSAVDEQYF
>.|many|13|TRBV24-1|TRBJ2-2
TGTGCCACCAGGACCCAGGACACCGGGGAGCTGTTTTTT
CATRTQDTGELFF
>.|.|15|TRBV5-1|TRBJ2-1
TGCGCCAGCAGCCACAGGCAGGGATCCTACAATGAGCAGTTCTTC
CASSHRQGSYNEQFF
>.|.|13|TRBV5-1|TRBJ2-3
TGCGCCAGCACGTCTGGGGGTCCAGATACGCAGTATTTT
CASTSGGPDTQYF
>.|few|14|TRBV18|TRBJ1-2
TGTGCCAGCTCACCACCTGTAATCAACTATGGCTACACCTTC
CASSPPVINYGYTF
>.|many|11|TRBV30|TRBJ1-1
TGTGCCACGGACATGAACACTGAAGCTTTCTTT
CATDMNTEAFF
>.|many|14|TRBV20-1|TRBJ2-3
TGCAGTGCTCCAGCGGGCCTAAGCACAGATACGCAGTATTTT
CSAPAGLSTDTQYF
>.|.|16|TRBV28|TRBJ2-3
TGTGCCAGCAGTTTTTATAGGGCTTCCGGCACAGATACGCAGTATTTT
CASSFYRASGTDTQYF
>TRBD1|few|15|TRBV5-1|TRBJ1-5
TGCGCCAGCAGCTCGACAGGGGCAAACAATCAGCCCCAGCATTTT
CASSSTGANNQPQHF